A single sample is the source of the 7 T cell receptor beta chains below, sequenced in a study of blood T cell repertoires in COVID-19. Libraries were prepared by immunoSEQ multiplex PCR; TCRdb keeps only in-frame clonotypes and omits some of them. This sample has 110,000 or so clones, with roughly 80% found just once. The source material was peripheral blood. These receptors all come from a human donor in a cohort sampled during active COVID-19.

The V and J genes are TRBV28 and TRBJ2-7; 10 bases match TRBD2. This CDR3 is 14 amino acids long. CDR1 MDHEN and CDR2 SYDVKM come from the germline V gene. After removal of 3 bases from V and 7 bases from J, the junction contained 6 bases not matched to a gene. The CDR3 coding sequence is TGTGCCAGCAGTTTCATAAGCGGGAGGGGTGAGCAGTACTTC. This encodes CASSFISGRGEQYF. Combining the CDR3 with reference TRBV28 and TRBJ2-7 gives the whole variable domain DVKVTQSSRYLVKRTGEKVFLECVQDMDHENMFWYRQDPGLGLRLIYFSYDVKMKEKGDIPEGYSVSREKKERFSLILESASTNQTSMYLCASSFISGRGEQYFGPGTRLTVT.

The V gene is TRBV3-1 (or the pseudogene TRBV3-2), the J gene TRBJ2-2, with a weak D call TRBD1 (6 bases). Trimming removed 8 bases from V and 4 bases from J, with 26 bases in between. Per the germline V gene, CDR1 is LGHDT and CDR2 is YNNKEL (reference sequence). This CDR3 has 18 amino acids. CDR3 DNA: TGTGCCAGCGGCCCAAGACACACCACGGACAGTCGCACCGGGGAGCTGTTTTTT. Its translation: CASGPRHTTDSRTGELFF.

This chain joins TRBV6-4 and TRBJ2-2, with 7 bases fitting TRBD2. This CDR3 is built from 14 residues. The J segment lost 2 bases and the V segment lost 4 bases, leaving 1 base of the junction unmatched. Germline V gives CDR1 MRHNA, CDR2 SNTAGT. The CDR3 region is CASSGDYNTGELFF. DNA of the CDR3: TGTGCCAGCAGTGGGGACTACAACACCGGGGAGCTGTTTTTT.

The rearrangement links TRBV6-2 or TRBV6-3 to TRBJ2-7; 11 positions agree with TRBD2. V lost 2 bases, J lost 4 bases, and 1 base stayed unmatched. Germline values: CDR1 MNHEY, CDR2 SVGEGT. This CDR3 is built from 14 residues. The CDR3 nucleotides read TGTGCCAGCAGTTACACTAGCGGGAGTTACGAGCAGTACTTC. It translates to CASSYTSGSYEQYF.

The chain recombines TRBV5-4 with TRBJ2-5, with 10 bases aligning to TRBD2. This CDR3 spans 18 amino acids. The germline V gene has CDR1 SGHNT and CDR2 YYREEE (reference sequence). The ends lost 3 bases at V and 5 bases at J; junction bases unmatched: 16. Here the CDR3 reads CASSSRWGLAQIRETQYF. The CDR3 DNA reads TGTGCCAGCAGCTCCAGATGGGGACTAGCGCAAATTCGGGAGACCCAGTACTTC.

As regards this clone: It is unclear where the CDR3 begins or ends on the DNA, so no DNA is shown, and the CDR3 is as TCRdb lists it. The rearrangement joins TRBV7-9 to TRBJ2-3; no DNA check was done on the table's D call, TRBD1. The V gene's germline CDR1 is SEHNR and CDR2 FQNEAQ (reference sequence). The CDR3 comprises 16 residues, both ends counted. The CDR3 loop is CASSTSGQGAYDTQYF.

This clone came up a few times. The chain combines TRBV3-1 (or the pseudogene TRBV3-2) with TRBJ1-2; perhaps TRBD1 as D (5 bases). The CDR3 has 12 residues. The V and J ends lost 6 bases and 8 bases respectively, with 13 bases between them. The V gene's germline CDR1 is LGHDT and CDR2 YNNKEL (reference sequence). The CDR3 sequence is CASRSGGLGYTF. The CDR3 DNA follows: TGTGCCAGCAGATCCGGGGGGTTGGGCTACACCTTC.